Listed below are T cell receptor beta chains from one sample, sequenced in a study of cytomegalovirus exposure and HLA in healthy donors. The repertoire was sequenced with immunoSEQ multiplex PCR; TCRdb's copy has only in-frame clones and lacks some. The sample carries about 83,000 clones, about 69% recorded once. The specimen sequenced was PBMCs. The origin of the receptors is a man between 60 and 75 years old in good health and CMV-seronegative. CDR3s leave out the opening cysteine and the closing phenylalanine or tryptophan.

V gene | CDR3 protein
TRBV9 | ASSPQGLAGEYNEQF
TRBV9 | ASSVEGTPNTQY
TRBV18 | ASSPDSANYGYT
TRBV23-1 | ASSPSGTGFSEAF
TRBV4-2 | ASSQDEGTTQY
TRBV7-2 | ASSPGRGFNQPQH
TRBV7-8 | ASSLDPGQGFGGKLF
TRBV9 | ASSVVGGGTTDTQY
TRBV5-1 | ASSLGGHSTDTQY
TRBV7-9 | ASSADVLEPQH